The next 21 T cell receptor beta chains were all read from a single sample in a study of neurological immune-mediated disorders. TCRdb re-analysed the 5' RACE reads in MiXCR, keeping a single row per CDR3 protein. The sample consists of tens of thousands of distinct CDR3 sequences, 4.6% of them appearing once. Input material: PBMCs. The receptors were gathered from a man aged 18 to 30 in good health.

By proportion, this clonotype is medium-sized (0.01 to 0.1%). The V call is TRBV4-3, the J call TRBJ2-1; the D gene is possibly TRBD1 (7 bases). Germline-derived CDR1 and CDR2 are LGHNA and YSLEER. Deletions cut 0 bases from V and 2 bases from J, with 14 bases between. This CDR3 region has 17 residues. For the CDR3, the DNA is TGCGCCAGCAGCCAAGAGAACAGGGGACTCACCTACAATGAGCAGTTCTTC. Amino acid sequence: CASSQENRGLTYNEQFF.

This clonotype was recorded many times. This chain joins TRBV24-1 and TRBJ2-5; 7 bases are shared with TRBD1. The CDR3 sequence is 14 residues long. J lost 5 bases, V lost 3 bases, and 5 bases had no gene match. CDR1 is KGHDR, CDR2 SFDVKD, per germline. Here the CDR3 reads CATSDQTGVETQYF. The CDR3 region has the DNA TGTGCCACCAGTGATCAAACAGGGGTCGAGACCCAGTACTTC.

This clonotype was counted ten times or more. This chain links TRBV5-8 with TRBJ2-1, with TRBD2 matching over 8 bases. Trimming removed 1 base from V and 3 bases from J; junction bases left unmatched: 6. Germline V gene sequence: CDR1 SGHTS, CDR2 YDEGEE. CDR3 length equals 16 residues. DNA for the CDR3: TGTGCCAGCAGCTTGTTTAGCGGGAAGGTCTACAATGAGCAGTTCTTC. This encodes CASSLFSGKVYNEQFF.

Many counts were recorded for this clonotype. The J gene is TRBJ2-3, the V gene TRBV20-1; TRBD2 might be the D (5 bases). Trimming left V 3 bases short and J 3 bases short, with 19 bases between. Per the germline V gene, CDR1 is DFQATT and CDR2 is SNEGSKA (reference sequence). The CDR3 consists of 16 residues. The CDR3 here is CSASRTRRPGTDTQYF. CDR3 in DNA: TGCAGTGCTAGTAGGACTCGACGCCCTGGAACAGATACGCAGTATTTT.

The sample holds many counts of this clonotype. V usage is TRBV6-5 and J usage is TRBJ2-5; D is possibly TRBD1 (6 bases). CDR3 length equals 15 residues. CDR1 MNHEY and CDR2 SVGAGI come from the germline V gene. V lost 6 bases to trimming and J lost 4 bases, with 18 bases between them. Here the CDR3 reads CASSPLQGFGETQYF. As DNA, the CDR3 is TGTGCCAGCAGCCCTTTACAGGGTTTCGGAGAGACCCAGTACTTC.

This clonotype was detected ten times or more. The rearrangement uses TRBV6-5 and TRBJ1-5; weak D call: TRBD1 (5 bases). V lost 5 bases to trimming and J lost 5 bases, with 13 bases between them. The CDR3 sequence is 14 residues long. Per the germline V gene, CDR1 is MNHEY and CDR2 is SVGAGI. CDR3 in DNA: TGTGCCAGCAGTCGGCAGGGACCGGATCAGCCCCAGCATTTT. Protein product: CASSRQGPDQPQHF.

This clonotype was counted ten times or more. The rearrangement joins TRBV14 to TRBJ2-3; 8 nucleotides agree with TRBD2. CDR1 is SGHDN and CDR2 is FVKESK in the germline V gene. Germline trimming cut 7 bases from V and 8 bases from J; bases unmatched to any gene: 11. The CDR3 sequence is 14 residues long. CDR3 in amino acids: CASNQGLVEATQYF. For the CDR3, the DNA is TGTGCCAGCAACCAGGGACTAGTAGAGGCTACGCAGTATTTT.

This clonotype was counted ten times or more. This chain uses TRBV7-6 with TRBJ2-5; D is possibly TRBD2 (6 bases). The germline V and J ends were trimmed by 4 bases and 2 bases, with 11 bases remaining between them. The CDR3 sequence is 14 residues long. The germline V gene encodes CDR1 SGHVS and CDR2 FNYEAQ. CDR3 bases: TGTGCCAGCAGCTGGGGACTTAGACAAGAGACCCAGTACTTC. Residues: CASSWGLRQETQYF.

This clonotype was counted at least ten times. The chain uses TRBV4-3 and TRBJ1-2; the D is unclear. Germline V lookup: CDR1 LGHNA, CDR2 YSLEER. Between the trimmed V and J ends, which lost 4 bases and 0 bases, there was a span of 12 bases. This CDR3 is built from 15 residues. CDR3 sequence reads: CASSPETGSNYGYTF. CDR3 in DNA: TGCGCCAGCAGCCCTGAGACGGGCTCTAACTATGGCTACACCTTC.

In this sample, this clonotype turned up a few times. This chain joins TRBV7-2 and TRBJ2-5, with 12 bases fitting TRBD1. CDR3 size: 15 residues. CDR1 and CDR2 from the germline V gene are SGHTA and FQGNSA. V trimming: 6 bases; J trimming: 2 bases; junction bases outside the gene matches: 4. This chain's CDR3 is CASSWDRGRQETQYF. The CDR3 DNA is TGTGCCAGCAGTTGGGACAGGGGGCGTCAAGAGACCCAGTACTTC. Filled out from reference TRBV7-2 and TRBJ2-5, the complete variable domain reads GAGVSQSPSNKVTEKGKDVELRCDPISGHTALYWYRQSLGQGLEFLIYFQGNSAPDKSGLPSDRFSAERTGGSVSTLTIQRTQQEDSAVYLCASSWDRGRQETQYFGPGTRLLVL.

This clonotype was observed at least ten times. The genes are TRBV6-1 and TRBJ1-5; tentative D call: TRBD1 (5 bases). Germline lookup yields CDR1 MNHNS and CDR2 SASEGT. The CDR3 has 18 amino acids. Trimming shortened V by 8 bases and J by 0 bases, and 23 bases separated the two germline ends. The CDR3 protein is CASSELPGDAYSNQPQHF. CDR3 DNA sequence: TGTGCCAGCTCCGAATTACCCGGGGACGCCTATAGCAATCAGCCCCAGCATTTT.

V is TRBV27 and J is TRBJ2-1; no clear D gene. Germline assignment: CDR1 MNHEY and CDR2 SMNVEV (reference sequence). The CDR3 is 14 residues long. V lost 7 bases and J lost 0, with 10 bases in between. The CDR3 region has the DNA TGTGCCAGCAAGTCACTTAGCTCCTACAATGAGCAGTTCTTC. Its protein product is CASKSLSSYNEQFF.

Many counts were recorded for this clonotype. The CDR3 sequence is CASSLVLSGANVLTF. The CDR3 DNA follows: TGCGCCAGCAGCTTGGTTCTCTCTGGGGCCAACGTCCTGACTTTC. This sequence joins TRBV5-1 and TRBJ2-6; D is unresolved. The CDR3 loop spans 15 amino acids. Germline assignment: CDR1 SGHRS and CDR2 YFSETQ. Trimming left V 0 bases short and J 0 bases short, with 4 bases between.

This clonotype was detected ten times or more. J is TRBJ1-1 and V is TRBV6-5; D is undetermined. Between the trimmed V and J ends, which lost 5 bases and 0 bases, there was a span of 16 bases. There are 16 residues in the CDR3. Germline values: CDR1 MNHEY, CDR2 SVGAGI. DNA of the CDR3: TGTGCCAGCAGTAAAGGAGTAAGCGGGGTGAACACTGAAGCTTTCTTT. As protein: CASSKGVSGVNTEAFF.

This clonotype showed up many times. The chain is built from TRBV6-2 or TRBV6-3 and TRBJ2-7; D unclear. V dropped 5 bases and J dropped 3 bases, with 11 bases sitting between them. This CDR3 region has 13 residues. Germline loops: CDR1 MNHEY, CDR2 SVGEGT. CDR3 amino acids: CASSPIPLYEQYF. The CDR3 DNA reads TGTGCCAGCAGTCCGATACCCCTCTACGAGCAGTACTTC.

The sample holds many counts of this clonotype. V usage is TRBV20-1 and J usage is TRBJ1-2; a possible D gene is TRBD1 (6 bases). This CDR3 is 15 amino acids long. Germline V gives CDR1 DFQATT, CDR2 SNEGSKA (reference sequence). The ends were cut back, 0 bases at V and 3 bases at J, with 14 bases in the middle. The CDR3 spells CSARDLTGDDYGYTF. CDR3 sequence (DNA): TGCAGTGCTAGAGATCTGACAGGAGACGACTATGGCTACACCTTC.

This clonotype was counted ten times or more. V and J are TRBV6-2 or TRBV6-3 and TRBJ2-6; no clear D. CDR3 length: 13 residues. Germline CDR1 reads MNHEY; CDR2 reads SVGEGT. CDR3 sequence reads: CAGRPSGANVLTF. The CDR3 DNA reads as TGTGCGGGCAGGCCCTCTGGGGCCAACGTCCTGACTTTC.

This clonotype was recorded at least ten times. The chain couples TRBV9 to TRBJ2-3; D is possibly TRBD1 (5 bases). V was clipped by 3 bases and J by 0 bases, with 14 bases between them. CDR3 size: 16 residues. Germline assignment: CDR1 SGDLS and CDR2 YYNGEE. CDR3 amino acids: CASSATTATSTDTQYF. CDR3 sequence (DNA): TGTGCCAGCAGCGCCACGACAGCAACTAGCACAGATACGCAGTATTTT.

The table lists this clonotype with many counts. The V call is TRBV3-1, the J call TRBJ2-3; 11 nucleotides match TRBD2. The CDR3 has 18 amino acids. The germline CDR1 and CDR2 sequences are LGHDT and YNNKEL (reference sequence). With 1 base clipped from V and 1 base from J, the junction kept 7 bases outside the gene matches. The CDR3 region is CASSQASGGRIGTDTQYF. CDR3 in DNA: TGTGCCAGCAGCCAAGCTAGCGGGGGGAGGATAGGCACAGATACGCAGTATTTT.

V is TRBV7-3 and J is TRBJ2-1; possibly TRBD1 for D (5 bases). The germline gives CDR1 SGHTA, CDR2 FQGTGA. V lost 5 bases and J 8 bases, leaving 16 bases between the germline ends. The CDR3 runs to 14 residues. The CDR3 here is CASSRTPGLDEQFF. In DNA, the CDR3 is TGTGCCAGCAGCCGGACACCGGGCCTAGATGAGCAGTTCTTC.

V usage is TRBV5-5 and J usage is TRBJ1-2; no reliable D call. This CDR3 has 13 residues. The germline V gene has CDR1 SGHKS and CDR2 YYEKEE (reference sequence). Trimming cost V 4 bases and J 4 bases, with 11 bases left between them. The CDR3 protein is CASSPARSYGYTF. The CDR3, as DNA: TGTGCCAGCAGCCCAGCACGGTCCTATGGCTACACCTTC.